Listed here is a single T cell receptor beta chain. This record belongs to a study of blood T cell repertoires in COVID-19. Looking at the study overall: Sites across the United States, Italy and Spain contributed samples from acute and convalescent COVID-19. In each case, the material was cDNA or gDNA derived from T cells, B-cell-depleted T cells, or PBMCs.

How the authors handled the data: Estimation of nucleated cell counts relied on the amplification of reference gene primers. Clones were read by immunoSEQ multiplex PCR, and TCRdb kept only the in-frame ones, dropping some. The DNA gave D and trimming, while V, J and clone size come from that table. The sample has 150,000 to 200,000 clones; around 90% are singletons. Germline CDR1 and CDR2: SGHVS and FQNEAQ. V was clipped by 1 base and J by 3 bases, with 9 bases between them. This CDR3 region has 14 residues. The receptor was derived from a woman aged 55-75 years who had recovered from COVID-19. The sample was peripheral blood. This chain connects TRBV7-8 to TRBJ2-5; the D is unclear. The CDR3 here is CASSLVAKEETQYF. DNA for the CDR3: TGTGCCAGCAGCTTAGTAGCCAAAGAAGAGACCCAGTACTTC.